This TCR beta chain stems from a study of cytomegalovirus exposure and HLA in healthy donors. Findings and caveats of the study: According to the study, some 160 TCR beta chains were cytomegalovirus-associated.

PCR used 60 Vbeta primers and 13 Jbeta primers. Measured with immunoSEQ multiplex PCR; TCRdb has only the in-frame clones, and not every one. The sample has about 140,000 clones; roughly 80% are singletons. A word on this clone: Antigen: not known.

Trimming cost V 1 base and J 5 bases, with 10 bases left between them. From germline, CDR1 is LNHDA and CDR2 SQIVND (reference sequence). CDR3 length: 14 residues. J is TRBJ2-3 and V is TRBV19; no clear D gene. The sequencing input was PBMCs. The TCR originated in a male donor in good health and CMV-seronegative. The CDR3 nucleotides read TGTGCCAGTAGTATAGCGTCAGCAGGAGATACGCAGTATTTT. It is translated as CASSIASAGDTQYF.